The T cell receptor (beta chain) under discussion was sequenced for a study of OX40 agonist ivuxolimab in advanced cancers. Concerning the study at large: Ivuxolimab was an agonistic, fully human IgG2 monoclonal antibody directed against OX40 (CD134), a costimulatory receptor. Intravenous ivuxolimab was administered to patients every 2 weeks at six dose levels: 0.01, 0.1, 0.3, 1.5, 3 and 10 mg/kg. Of the approximately 53 patients in dose escalation, around 19 had hepatocellular carcinoma, about 15 had melanoma, 9 had renal cell carcinoma and 9 had head and neck cancer. In the dose-escalation cohort, approximately 80% of patients were male, and the mean age was 60 years with a range of roughly 23 to 79. Patients were allowed to have had prior anti-PD-1, anti-PD-L1 or anti-CTLA-4 therapy, and approximately 41% of the dose-escalation patients had previously received checkpoint inhibitors. Three dose-escalation patients achieved partial responses, one with hepatocellular carcinoma and two with cutaneous melanoma. Peripheral TCRbeta sequencing was intended to test whether TCR sequence diversity was altered and clonal T-cell expansion was caused by ivuxolimab. The paper covers the monotherapy dose-escalation part of the phase I ivuxolimab trial, which included N ≈ 50 patients.

The trial excluded patients who had a history of autoimmune disease or who were on systemic immunosuppression. Peripheral blood for TCR sequencing was drawn from every dose cohort at baseline, at cycle 4 day 1 and at cycle 7 day 1. The samples were taken from a phase I, first-in-human, multicenter, open-label dose-escalation trial of ivuxolimab. Adults with locally advanced or metastatic melanoma, renal cell carcinoma, hepatocellular carcinoma or head and neck squamous cell carcinoma were enrolled in the trial. Before TCR sequencing, CD4+ T cells and CD8+ T cells from peripheral blood were sorted into separate populations. To sequence the TCRbeta CDR3 region, genomic DNA was isolated from the sorted cells. The immunoSEQ Assay was used to sequence the TCRbeta CDR3 regions. Not all clones reach the TCRdb copy of this immuneACCESS table, which keeps in-frame sequences only. Checked studies attribute under half of the gap to unresolved V genes and leave the rest unexplained. This sample lists roughly 89,000 clones; about 87% were detected once. The top ten constitute about 7.2% of the sample.

Study-wide conclusions, independent of this receptor: After ivuxolimab, expanded clones were on average more numerous among CD8+ T cells than among CD4+ T cells. Clonal expansion of both CD4+ and CD8+ blood T cells was observed from baseline to week 6 at doses 0.1 to 3.0 mg/kg. In partial responders in the 0.1-3.0 mg/kg groups, normalized peripheral clonal expansion was found to be among the lowest, especially among CD8+ T cells. The antigen specificity of the peripheral T cells that underwent clonal expansion was not determined. Low levels of normalized T-cell clonal expansion were also seen in some nonresponding patients.

On this clone itself: No cognate antigen has been identified for it. Base-call qualities are not available, and no considerably larger clone is one nucleotide away.

Trimming takes 1 base from V and 6 bases from J, and the germline ends sit 7 bases apart. CDR1 is given as SGHAT and CDR2 as FQNNGV, both from the germline V gene. Counted from cysteine to phenylalanine, this CDR3 has 12 amino acids. Only the CDR3 DNA stays, 36 bases, in frame from base 1. Sequencing was performed on CD4+ or CD8+ T cells sorted from blood, taken in a trial of the OX40 agonist ivuxolimab. This sequence was found in an adult with an advanced solid tumor such as melanoma, head and neck, liver or kidney cancer. In this chain, TRBV11-2 is recombined with TRBJ2-7; the D segment cannot be called with confidence. For the CDR3, the sequence is CASSLGLSEQYF. The DNA is TGTGCCAGCAGCTTAGGTCTAAGCGAGCAGTACTTC.